This is a list of T cell receptor beta chains from one sample in a study of beta chain features in type 1 diabetes. Here immunoSEQ multiplex PCR was the method, and the copy in TCRdb shows in-frame clones only, minus some. The repertoire has roughly 130,000 clones, about a sixth of them found once; the top ten carry 2% to 2.5%. Sequencing was performed on central memory CD4+ T cells from blood. The origin of the receptors is a man aged 25-45 years with type 1 diabetes. Each CDR3 is given with its conserved first and last residue. D genes are given only for firm matches. Clone size is shown for a subset of rows, as once, few, many or a class of expanded clone.

V gene: TRBV5-1
D gene: NA
CDR3 length: 15
J gene: TRBJ2-5
clone size: few
CDR3 protein: CASSLTPTGQETQYF
CDR3 DNA: TGCGCCAGCAGCTTGACGCCTACAGGACAAGAGACCCAGTACTTC

V gene: TRBV7-2
D gene: NA
CDR3 length: 15
J gene: TRBJ2-1
clone size: NA
CDR3 protein: CASSLEWHPWKEQFF
CDR3 DNA: TGTGCCAGCAGCTTAGAATGGCACCCCTGGAAAGAGCAGTTCTTC

V gene: TRBV6-6
D gene: NA
CDR3 length: 13
J gene: TRBJ2-1
clone size: NA
CDR3 protein: CASSSSMGDKWFF
CDR3 DNA: TGTGCCAGCAGTTCGTCGATGGGGGACAAATGGTTCTTC

V gene: TRBV5-1
D gene: NA
CDR3 length: 15
J gene: TRBJ2-2
clone size: few
CDR3 protein: CASSKMDNPTGELFF
CDR3 DNA: TGCGCCAGCAGCAAAATGGACAACCCGACAGGGGAGCTGTTTTTT

V gene: TRBV7-9
D gene: TRBD1
CDR3 length: 16
J gene: TRBJ2-1
clone size: few
CDR3 protein: CASSRTGTGSYNEQFF
CDR3 DNA: TGTGCCAGCAGCCGAACCGGGACAGGGTCCTACAATGAGCAGTTCTTC

V gene: TRBV14
D gene: NA
CDR3 length: 11
J gene: TRBJ1-2
clone size: NA
CDR3 protein: CASSREYGYTF
CDR3 DNA: TGTGCCAGCAGCCGGGAATATGGCTACACCTTC

V gene: TRBV7-2
D gene: NA
CDR3 length: 15
J gene: TRBJ2-5
clone size: few
CDR3 protein: CASSFRPDYQETQYF
CDR3 DNA: TGTGCCAGCAGCTTCCGCCCCGACTACCAAGAGACCCAGTACTTC

V gene: TRBV5-1
D gene: NA
CDR3 length: 15
J gene: TRBJ2-2
clone size: many
CDR3 protein: CASSQDGAYTGELFF
CDR3 DNA: TGCGCCAGCAGCCAGGACGGTGCGTACACCGGGGAGCTGTTTTTT

V gene: TRBV18
D gene: NA
CDR3 length: 14
J gene: TRBJ2-7
clone size: NA
CDR3 protein: CASSERSPGGEQYF
CDR3 DNA: TGTGCCAGCTCAGAGCGGAGCCCCGGGGGCGAGCAGTACTTC

V gene: TRBV28
D gene: TRBD2
CDR3 length: 14
J gene: TRBJ2-7
clone size: few
CDR3 protein: CASSRPMTSSEQYF
CDR3 DNA: TGTGCCAGCAGCCGACCAATGACTAGCAGCGAGCAGTACTTC

V gene: TRBV7-2
D gene: NA
CDR3 length: 14
J gene: TRBJ2-2
clone size: few
CDR3 protein: CASSFTGITGELFF
CDR3 DNA: TGTGCCAGCAGCTTTACAGGGATCACCGGGGAGCTGTTTTTT

V gene: TRBV5-4
D gene: TRBD1
CDR3 length: 15
J gene: TRBJ2-5
clone size: NA
CDR3 protein: CASSLGQGPQETQYF
CDR3 DNA: TGTGCCAGCAGCTTGGGACAGGGGCCCCAAGAGACCCAGTACTTC

V gene: TRBV7-6
D gene: NA
CDR3 length: 15
J gene: TRBJ2-6
clone size: NA
CDR3 protein: CASSIGIAGANVLTF
CDR3 DNA: TGTGCCAGCAGCATCGGAATAGCTGGGGCCAACGTCCTGACTTTC

V gene: TRBV9
D gene: TRBD2
CDR3 length: 14
J gene: TRBJ2-1
clone size: NA
CDR3 protein: CASSPGLAGDEQFF
CDR3 DNA: TGTGCCAGCAGCCCGGGACTAGCCGGGGATGAGCAGTTCTTC

V gene: TRBV5-1
D gene: TRBD1
CDR3 length: 15
J gene: TRBJ2-5
clone size: few
CDR3 protein: CASSSHPDRGETQYF
CDR3 DNA: TGCGCCAGCAGCTCCCACCCGGACAGGGGTGAGACCCAGTACTTC

V gene: TRBV5-1
D gene: NA
CDR3 length: 14
J gene: TRBJ2-2
clone size: NA
CDR3 protein: CASSLTVPTGELFF
CDR3 DNA: TGCGCCAGCAGCTTGACAGTTCCCACCGGGGAGCTGTTTTTT

V gene: TRBV30
D gene: NA
CDR3 length: 13
J gene: TRBJ2-3
clone size: NA
CDR3 protein: CAWSGLSADTQYF
CDR3 DNA: TGTGCCTGGAGCGGACTAAGCGCAGATACGCAGTATTTT

V gene: TRBV7-6
D gene: NA
CDR3 length: 15
J gene: TRBJ2-3
clone size: few
CDR3 protein: CASSLGGGQRDTQYF
CDR3 DNA: TGTGCCAGCAGCTTAGGTGGGGGCCAGAGAGATACGCAGTATTTT

V gene: TRBV19
D gene: NA
CDR3 length: 15
J gene: TRBJ2-2
clone size: NA
CDR3 protein: CASSILRYDTGELFF
CDR3 DNA: TGTGCCAGTAGTATCCTGAGGTACGACACCGGGGAGCTGTTTTTT

V gene: TRBV7-3
D gene: NA
CDR3 length: 13
J gene: TRBJ2-3
clone size: NA
CDR3 protein: CASSQIGEDTQYF
CDR3 DNA: TGTGCCAGCAGTCAGATTGGGGAGGATACGCAGTATTTT

V gene: TRBV7-2
D gene: NA
CDR3 length: 16
J gene: TRBJ2-6
clone size: NA
CDR3 protein: CASSLVQGTGANVLTF
CDR3 DNA: TGTGCCAGCAGCTTAGTTCAGGGAACGGGGGCCAACGTCCTGACTTTC

V gene: TRBV4-2
D gene: TRBD2
CDR3 length: 18
J gene: TRBJ2-3
clone size: NA
CDR3 protein: CASSQPGAGDASTDTQYF
CDR3 DNA: TGTGCCAGCAGCCAACCCGGAGCGGGGGATGCTAGCACAGATACGCAGTATTTT

V gene: TRBV5-4
D gene: TRBD2
CDR3 length: 14
J gene: TRBJ2-7
clone size: few
CDR3 protein: CASSRTSGNYEQYF
CDR3 DNA: TGTGCCAGCAGCCGGACTAGCGGAAACTACGAGCAGTACTTC

V gene: TRBV7-2
D gene: NA
CDR3 length: 13
J gene: TRBJ2-4
clone size: NA
CDR3 protein: CASSADRANIQYF
CDR3 DNA: TGTGCCAGCAGCGCTGACAGAGCGAACATTCAGTACTTC

V gene: TRBV9
D gene: TRBD2
CDR3 length: 17
J gene: TRBJ2-3
clone size: NA
CDR3 protein: CASSVEGKNSGGDTQYF
CDR3 DNA: TGTGCCAGCAGCGTAGAAGGAAAGAATAGCGGGGGAGATACGCAGTATTTT

V gene: TRBV7-2
D gene: TRBD1
CDR3 length: 15
J gene: TRBJ2-1
clone size: NA
CDR3 protein: CASSRDRLIYNEQFF
CDR3 DNA: TGTGCCAGCAGCCGGGACAGATTGATATACAATGAGCAGTTCTTC

V gene: TRBV7-2
D gene: NA
CDR3 length: 14
J gene: TRBJ2-5
clone size: NA
CDR3 protein: CASSWRPDQETQYF
CDR3 DNA: TGTGCCAGCAGCTGGAGACCCGACCAAGAGACCCAGTACTTC

V gene: TRBV7-2
D gene: TRBD1
CDR3 length: 15
J gene: TRBJ2-1
clone size: once
CDR3 protein: CASSPTPTGGGEQFF
CDR3 DNA: TGTGCCAGCAGCCCCACCCCGACAGGGGGCGGTGAGCAGTTCTTC

V gene: TRBV4-1
D gene: TRBD2
CDR3 length: 14
J gene: TRBJ2-7
clone size: many
CDR3 protein: CASSLAGGSYEQYF
CDR3 DNA: TGCGCCAGCAGTCTAGCGGGGGGATCCTACGAGCAGTACTTC

V gene: TRBV9
D gene: TRBD1
CDR3 length: 13
J gene: TRBJ2-7
clone size: NA
CDR3 protein: CASSTRTGSEQYF
CDR3 DNA: TGTGCCAGCAGCACTCGGACAGGCTCCGAGCAGTACTTC

V gene: TRBV5-1
D gene: TRBD2
CDR3 length: 16
J gene: TRBJ2-3
clone size: NA
CDR3 protein: CASSLEGPGGPDTQYF
CDR3 DNA: TGCGCCAGCAGCTTGGAGGGCCCGGGGGGGCCAGATACGCAGTATTTT